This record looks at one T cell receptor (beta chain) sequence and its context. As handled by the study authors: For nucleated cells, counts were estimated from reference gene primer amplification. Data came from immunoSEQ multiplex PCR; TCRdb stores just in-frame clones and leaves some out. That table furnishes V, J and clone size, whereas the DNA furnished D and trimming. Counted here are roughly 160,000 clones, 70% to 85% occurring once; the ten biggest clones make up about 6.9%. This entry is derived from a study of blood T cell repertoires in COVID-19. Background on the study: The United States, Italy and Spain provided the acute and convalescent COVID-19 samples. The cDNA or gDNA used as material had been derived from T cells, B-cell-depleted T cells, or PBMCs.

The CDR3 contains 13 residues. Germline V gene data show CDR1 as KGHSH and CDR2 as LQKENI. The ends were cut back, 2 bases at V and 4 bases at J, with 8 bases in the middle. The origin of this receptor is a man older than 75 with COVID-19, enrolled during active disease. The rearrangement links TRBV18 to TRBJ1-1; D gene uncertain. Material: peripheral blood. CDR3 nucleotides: TGTGCCAGCTCACCAATGGGGAGCACTGAAGCTTTCTTT. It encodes CASSPMGSTEAFF.